The 2 T cell receptor beta chains in this list originate from one sample, sequenced in a study of control samples from healthy donors and cancer patients. Profiling relied on immunoSEQ multiplex PCR, and the TCRdb table lists in-frame clones only, not all of them. The data hold 95,000 to 120,000 clones, with 70% to 85% observed a single time. The sequenced sample was blood. The origin of the receptors is a man between 18 and 29 years old in good health.

The CDR3 spells CASSFDRGPSYGYTF. DNA of the CDR3: TGTGCCAGCAGCTTTGACAGGGGGCCTAGCTATGGCTACACCTTC. This rearrangement joins TRBV11-2 to TRBJ1-2; 10 nucleotides match TRBD1. Germline CDR1 and CDR2: SGHAT and FQNNGV. V shed 3 bases and J 4 bases; nucleotides not matched to a gene: 5. The CDR3 has 15 residues.

This clone was seen only a few times. The chain joins TRBV16 to TRBJ1-1; no clear D. V gave up 1 base and J gave up 3 bases, with 12 bases separating them. CDR1 is KGHSY, CDR2 FQNENV, per germline. This CDR3 contains 15 residues. The CDR3 is CASSQFRGKDTEAFF. The CDR3, as DNA: TGTGCCAGCAGCCAATTTCGGGGTAAGGACACTGAAGCTTTCTTT.